This T cell receptor beta chain was found in a study of spatial heterogeneity in lung cancer. At the level of the study: At a median of approximately 22 months after resection, follow-up PBMC samples were sequenced when available. On average, each unique TCR and UMI combination appeared more than ten times in raw reads.

Via MiXCR, TCRdb re-called the 5' RACE reads, giving one row per CDR3 protein. The sample includes around 100,000 distinct CDR3 sequences, under 14% of them seen just once. The time point was: blood at routine non-recurrence follow-up after resection. In each case, whole RNA from tumor, nontumor lung or frozen PBMC was sequenced unsorted. The TCR sequence derives from a female donor with early-stage non-small cell lung cancer. The sample consisted of PBMCs, taken at follow-up.

The CDR3 DNA follows: TGCAGTGCCGAGACCCCGGCGGGGTTCAATGAGCAGTTCTTC. Translated, it gives CSAETPAGFNEQFF. The genes are TRBV20-1 and TRBJ2-1; possible D gene TRBD2, 6 bases. Looked up from germline, CDR1 is DFQATT and CDR2 is SNEGSKA (reference sequence). The CDR3 loop spans 14 amino acids. V was clipped by 6 bases and J by 6 bases, with 18 bases between them.